The 32 T cell receptor beta chains presented below share a single source sample, sequenced in a study of blood T cell repertoires in COVID-19. The table came from immunoSEQ multiplex PCR; TCRdb's copy has only in-frame clones and leaves some out. The data hold about 60,000 clones, with approximately 80% observed a single time. Specimen: peripheral blood. Receptors originate from a man younger than 45 with COVID-19, enrolled during active disease.

The chain employs TRBV6-5 and TRBJ2-7, with TRBD1 matching over 12 bases. There are 13 residues in the CDR3. CDR1 and CDR2 (germline): MNHEY, SVGAGI. The J segment lost 5 bases and the V segment lost 6 bases, leaving 2 bases of the junction unmatched. CDR3 DNA: TGTGCCAGCAGCGGGACAGGGGGCAACGAGCAGTACTTC. Translating it yields CASSGTGGNEQYF.

CDR3 bases: TGTGCCAGCAGCTTAGATTGGCGGGTAAGCAATGAGCAGTTCTTC. Translation: CASSLDWRVSNEQFF. This chain uses TRBV7-2 with TRBJ2-1; D might be TRBD2 (5 bases). V gave up 1 base and J gave up 6 bases, with 13 bases separating them. CDR3 length: 15 amino acids. Germline V gives CDR1 SGHTA, CDR2 FQGNSA.

The gene calls are TRBV21-1 and TRBJ2-5; the table names TRBD2, a call not compared with the DNA. TRBV21-1 is listed as a pseudogene. CDR3 length: 16 residues. For the CDR3, the DNA is TGTGCCAGCAGCAAAGGGACGGCTAGCGGCCAAGAGACCCAGTACTTC. Translating gives CASSKGTASGQETQYF.

V and J are TRBV24-1 and TRBJ2-3; weak D call: TRBD2 (6 bases). The germline gives CDR1 KGHDR, CDR2 SFDVKD. Between the trimmed V and J ends, which lost 5 bases and 4 bases, there was a span of 12 bases. CDR3 size: 14 residues. CDR3 in DNA: TGTGCCACCAGTGGCGGGGCGTCTCCAGATACGCAGTATTTT. Protein product: CATSGGASPDTQYF.

The chain recombines TRBV7-9 with TRBJ2-1; D perhaps matches TRBD2 (6 bases). Germline CDR1 SEHNR, CDR2 FQNEAQ (reference sequence). CDR3 size: 15 residues. The germline V and J ends were trimmed by 1 base and 6 bases, with 13 bases remaining between them. The CDR3 loop reads CASSLVYGTGNEQFF. For the CDR3, the DNA is TGTGCCAGCAGCTTAGTTTACGGGACTGGCAATGAGCAGTTCTTC.

This chain joins TRBV6-5 and TRBJ1-1; possible D gene TRBD1, 6 bases. This CDR3 comprises 15 residues. V was clipped by 7 bases and J by 3 bases, with 18 bases between them. The V gene's germline CDR1 is MNHEY and CDR2 SVGAGI. CDR3 loop: CASTPDQGSYTEAFF. The CDR3 DNA sequence: TGTGCCAGCACCCCAGACCAGGGGAGCTACACTGAAGCTTTCTTT.

This clone was observed once. V gene TRBV7-8 combines with J gene TRBJ2-5; TRBD2 matches 10 bases. The CDR3 is 16 residues long. V was pared by 2 bases and J by 4 bases, with 7 bases of the junction left unmatched. The germline CDR1 and CDR2 sequences are SGHVS and FQNEAQ. The CDR3 bases are TGTGCCAGCAGCTTACGCACTAGCGGGAACCCAGAGACCCAGTACTTC. It codes for CASSLRTSGNPETQYF.

This clone was observed once. This sequence joins TRBV30 and TRBJ1-4; D is ambiguous. The CDR3 runs 10 residues. V dropped 5 bases and J dropped 8 bases, with 6 bases sitting between them. From germline, CDR1 is GTSNPN and CDR2 SVGIG (reference sequence). The CDR3 here is CAWGQEKLFF. CDR3 DNA: TGTGCCTGGGGCCAGGAAAAACTGTTTTTT. Variable domain in full (rest from reference TRBV30 and TRBJ1-4): SQTIHQWPATLVQPVGSPLSLECTVEGTSNPNLYWYRQAAGRGLQLLFYSVGIGQISSEVPQNLSASRPQDRQFILSSKKLLLSDSGFYLCAWGQEKLFFGSGTQLSVL.

The chain employs TRBV4-1 and TRBJ2-3; a weak D match, TRBD2 (6 bases). V gave up 0 bases and J gave up 6 bases, with 19 bases separating them. This CDR3 is built from 17 residues. Germline CDR1 and CDR2: MGHRA and YSYEKL. CDR3 sequence reads: CASSQDFVGGKVDTQYF. The CDR3 coding sequence is TGCGCCAGCAGCCAAGATTTCGTGGGCGGGAAGGTGGATACGCAGTATTTT.

The chain joins TRBV9 to TRBJ1-2, with TRBD1 matching 7 bases. Losses at the gene ends were 3 bases for V and 2 bases for J; bases not matched to a gene: 10. The CDR3 has 16 amino acids. Germline loops: CDR1 SGDLS, CDR2 YYNGEE. CDR3 protein: CASSAVGTGVNYGYTF. In DNA form, the CDR3 reads TGTGCCAGCAGCGCGGTGGGAACAGGGGTCAACTATGGCTACACCTTC. Filled out from reference TRBV9 and TRBJ1-2, the complete variable domain reads DSGVTQTPKHLITATGQRVTLRCSPRSGDLSVYWYQQSLDQGLQFLIQYYNGEERAKGNILERFSAQQFPDLHSELNLSSLELGDSALYFCASSAVGTGVNYGYTFGSGTRLTVV.

This clone has only one observation. V usage is TRBV6-5 and J usage is TRBJ1-1, with 8 bases aligning to TRBD1. Germline V CDR1 and CDR2: MNHEY, SVGAGI. V lost 6 bases to trimming and J lost 3 bases; unmatched junction nucleotides: 9. CDR3 length equals 15 residues. The CDR3 sequence is CASSPLGQGDTEAFF. The CDR3 region has the DNA TGTGCCAGCAGCCCCCTCGGACAGGGCGACACTGAAGCTTTCTTT.

The sample holds one count of this clone. The rearrangement uses TRBV12-3 or TRBV12-4 and TRBJ1-6; D possibly corresponds to TRBD1 (6 bases). V lost 6 bases, J lost 10 bases, and 10 bases lay in between. This CDR3 comprises 12 residues. Here the CDR3 reads CASSRGDSPLHF. CDR3 nucleotide sequence: TGTGCCAGCAGCAGGGGTGACTCACCCCTCCACTTT.

CDR3: CASTPSGGGTNYEQYF. DNA for the CDR3: TGTGCCAGCACTCCTAGCGGAGGTGGGACTAACTACGAGCAGTACTTC. This rearrangement joins TRBV28 to TRBJ2-7, with 7 bases matching TRBD2. Germline CDR1 MDHEN, CDR2 SYDVKM. Losses at the gene ends were 7 bases for V and 3 bases for J; bases not matched to a gene: 15. The CDR3 is 16 amino acids.

V and J are TRBV27 and TRBJ1-2; TRBD1 might be the D (5 bases). The germline V gene encodes CDR1 MNHEY and CDR2 SMNVEV (reference sequence). The CDR3 consists of 14 residues. The V end lost 3 bases, the J end lost 4 bases, and 12 bases lay between the germline ends. The CDR3 coding sequence is TGTGCCAGCAGTTTTGGCAGGGCTGGCTATGGCTACACCTTC. Protein: CASSFGRAGYGYTF.

This clone appeared once. The chain joins TRBV6-5 to TRBJ1-2, with 8 bases that match TRBD1. Germline CDR1 MNHEY, CDR2 SVGAGI. The CDR3 totals 14 residues. Unmatched junction bases numbered 8, after V lost 6 bases and J lost 5 bases. This CDR3 reads CASSAPGGAYGYTF. The CDR3 nucleotides read TGTGCCAGCAGCGCCCCAGGGGGCGCTTATGGCTACACCTTC.

V and J are TRBV9 and TRBJ2-2; tentatively, D is TRBD1 (6 bases). Deletions cut 0 bases from V and 6 bases from J, with 9 bases between. Per the germline V gene, CDR1 is SGDLS and CDR2 is YYNGEE. The CDR3 covers 14 residues. Here the CDR3 reads CASSVVQGSGELFF. In DNA, the CDR3 is TGTGCCAGCAGCGTAGTACAGGGATCCGGGGAGCTGTTTTTT. Full variable domain (rest looked up from reference TRBV9 and TRBJ2-2): DSGVTQTPKHLITATGQRVTLRCSPRSGDLSVYWYQQSLDQGLQFLIQYYNGEERAKGNILERFSAQQFPDLHSELNLSSLELGDSALYFCASSVVQGSGELFFGEGSRLTVL.

The gene calls are TRBV2 and TRBJ2-3, with 11 bases aligning to TRBD2. This CDR3 contains 17 residues. Looked up from germline, CDR1 is SNHLY and CDR2 is FYNNEI. V gave up 5 bases and J gave up 5 bases; unmatched junction bases: 12. The CDR3 bases are TGTGCCAGCAGTATTAGCGGGAGGGCCTTATTGGGAGATACGCAGTATTTT. Its protein is CASSISGRALLGDTQYF. Using reference TRBV2 and TRBJ2-3 for the parts outside the CDR3, the full variable domain is EPEVTQTPSHQVTQMGQEVILRCVPISNHLYFYWYRQILGQKVEFLVSFYNNEISEKSEIFDDQFSVERPDGSNFTLKIRSTKLEDSAMYFCASSISGRALLGDTQYFGPGTRLTVL.

The chain couples TRBV5-1 to TRBJ2-5; D is perhaps TRBD2 (5 bases). Trimming took 5 bases from V and 5 from J, leaving 10 bases between them. The CDR3 totals 12 residues. Germline lookup yields CDR1 SGHRS and CDR2 YFSETQ. The CDR3 loop reads CASRLTGETQYF. DNA of the CDR3: TGCGCCAGCAGGTTGACGGGGGAGACCCAGTACTTC.

The chain joins TRBV19 to TRBJ2-7; TRBD1 agrees at 7 bases. The junction had 2 bases not matched to a gene; V was cut back by 6 bases and J by 0 bases. This CDR3 spans 13 amino acids. Germline CDR1 and CDR2: LNHDA and SQIVND (reference sequence). CDR3 amino acids: CASSWDSSYEQYF. Here the CDR3 DNA reads TGTGCCAGTAGCTGGGACAGCTCCTACGAGCAGTACTTC.

This clone was observed once. The chain employs TRBV28 and TRBJ2-3; tentative D call: TRBD1 (6 bases). From germline, CDR1 is MDHEN and CDR2 SYDVKM. V was shortened by 3 bases and J by 6 bases, with 19 bases between the two germline ends. The CDR3 runs to 16 residues. The CDR3 coding sequence is TGTGCCAGCAGTTTCCCTCGGGACATGGGGGTCGATACGCAGTATTTT. Encoded protein: CASSFPRDMGVDTQYF. Together with reference TRBV28 and TRBJ2-3, the CDR3 gives the full variable domain: DVKVTQSSRYLVKRTGEKVFLECVQDMDHENMFWYRQDPGLGLRLIYFSYDVKMKEKGDIPEGYSVSREKKERFSLILESASTNQTSMYLCASSFPRDMGVDTQYFGPGTRLTVL.

This rearrangement joins TRBV7-9 to TRBJ2-1, with TRBD2 identical over 8 bases. This CDR3 spans 18 amino acids. V lost 5 bases and J lost 3; bases outside the gene matches: 15. Germline V gene sequence: CDR1 SEHNR, CDR2 FQNEAQ (reference sequence). The CDR3 loop is CASSQGLATLKGYNEQFF. CDR3 DNA: TGTGCCAGCAGCCAAGGACTAGCTACCCTCAAGGGCTACAATGAGCAGTTCTTC.

The CDR3 loop reads CASSIPAAGEQFF. The CDR3 DNA reads TGTGCCAGTAGTATACCTGCCGCGGGTGAGCAGTTCTTC. The rearrangement uses TRBV19 and TRBJ2-1, with a tentative D call TRBD2 (5 bases). Looked up from germline, CDR1 is LNHDA and CDR2 is SQIVND (reference sequence). This CDR3 has 13 amino acids. V was cut by 2 bases and J by 9 bases, with 11 bases left in between.

This rearrangement joins TRBV4-1 to TRBJ1-3; no definite D call. From germline, CDR1 is MGHRA and CDR2 YSYEKL. This CDR3 spans 15 amino acids. V lost 0 bases and J 0 bases, leaving 6 bases between the germline ends. CDR3 sequence: CASSQDRGSGNTIYF. The CDR3 coding sequence is TGCGCCAGCAGCCAAGACCGGGGCTCTGGAAACACCATATATTTT.

The CDR3 nucleotides read TGTGCCAGCAGGCAACTAGCGGGGCAGTACTTC. Its protein is CASRQLAGQYF. The chain couples TRBV2 to TRBJ2-7; the match to TRBD2 covers 9 bases. Germline trimming cut 6 bases from V and 9 bases from J; bases unmatched to any gene: 3. The CDR3 has 11 residues. Germline lookup yields CDR1 SNHLY and CDR2 FYNNEI.

The V call is TRBV5-1, the J call TRBJ1-1; D remains ambiguous. There are 16 residues in the CDR3. Trimming took off 0 bases at V and 4 bases at J, with 16 bases between the two ends. Germline V lookup: CDR1 SGHRS, CDR2 YFSETQ. In nucleotides, the CDR3 is TGCGCCAGCAGCTTGGCCGCATTTCGGAGATCCACTGAAGCTTTCTTT. Its protein product is CASSLAAFRRSTEAFF.

The V call is TRBV2, the J call TRBJ1-1, with 7 nucleotides matching TRBD1. The CDR3 is made up of 13 amino acids. Germline CDR1 SNHLY, CDR2 FYNNEI. V was clipped by 7 bases and J by 1 base; unmatched bases: 3. The CDR3 reads CASKGGWNTEAFF. Written as DNA, the CDR3 is TGTGCCAGCAAAGGGGGCTGGAACACTGAAGCTTTCTTT.

This clone came up a few times. The rearrangement joins TRBV21-1 to TRBJ2-7; the D call of TRBD1 is as the table states it, not checked on the DNA. TRBV21-1 is a known pseudogene. The CDR3 runs 14 residues. The CDR3 loop reads CASSKKDTSYEQYF. The CDR3 DNA sequence: TGTGCCAGCAGCAAGAAGGACACTTCCTACGAGCAGTACTTC.

The V and J genes are TRBV6-5 and TRBJ1-1; D is unresolved. Germline V gene data show CDR1 as MNHEY and CDR2 as SVGAGI. The CDR3 covers 13 residues. Between the trimmed V and J ends, which lost 7 bases and 1 base, there was a span of 10 bases. The CDR3 here is CASTRGANTEAFF. The CDR3 DNA reads TGTGCCAGCACCCGGGGAGCGAACACTGAAGCTTTCTTT.

The chain joins TRBV2 to TRBJ2-7; D is ambiguous. CDR1 and CDR2 from the germline V gene are SNHLY and FYNNEI. The CDR3 spans 14 residues. Trimming took 7 bases from V and 7 from J, leaving 20 bases between them. The CDR3 loop is CASTRPRPGSEQYF. CDR3 bases: TGTGCCAGCACCCGACCTCGGCCAGGTTCGGAGCAGTACTTC.

The genes are TRBV7-8 and TRBJ1-1, with a weak D call TRBD1 (5 bases). Trimming stripped 5 bases from V and 4 bases from J, with 14 bases between. Germline V gene data show CDR1 as SGHVS and CDR2 as FQNEAQ. The CDR3 has 14 residues. Here the CDR3 reads CASSPGAGLTEAFF. The CDR3, as DNA: TGTGCCAGCAGCCCCGGGGCGGGGCTCACTGAAGCTTTCTTT.

V usage is TRBV13 and J usage is TRBJ1-2; 11 nucleotides agree with TRBD1. Germline-derived CDR1 and CDR2 are PRHDT and FYEKMQ (reference sequence). The V segment lost 2 bases and the J segment 6 bases; nucleotides outside the gene matches: 5. The CDR3 covers 15 residues. CDR3 sequence (DNA): TGTGCCAGCAGCTTAATGGGACAGGGGGTCGATGGCTACACCTTC. Translation: CASSLMGQGVDGYTF.

V is TRBV30 and J is TRBJ1-4; a possible D gene is TRBD1 (6 bases). The germline V gene has CDR1 GTSNPN and CDR2 SVGIG (reference sequence). V was trimmed by 4 bases and J by 8 bases, leaving 20 bases between them. The length of the CDR3 is 15 residues. The CDR3 DNA reads as TGTGCCTGGACCTCAACAGGGAACTCCTTCGAAAAACTGTTTTTT. Its protein product is CAWTSTGNSFEKLFF.